The text below deals with one T cell receptor (beta chain). The same CDR3 is also encoded by other DNA sequences in this sample. The CDR3 runs to 13 residues. CDR1 and CDR2 from the germline V gene are SNHLY and FYNNEI. V shed 4 bases and J shed 0 bases, with 6 bases lying between them. The data belong to a study of blood T cell repertoires in COVID-19. Produced via immunoSEQ multiplex PCR; TCRdb's table is partial and in-frame only. The data hold 80,000 to 100,000 clones, with around 82% observed a single time. The clonotype originates from a man aged 70 or older with active or convalescent COVID-19. The rearrangement links TRBV2 to TRBJ1-2; D might be TRBD1 (5 bases). The specimen sequenced was peripheral blood. The CDR3 loop is CASSGTPNYGYTF. The CDR3 DNA reads as TGTGCCAGCAGTGGGACACCTAACTATGGCTACACCTTC.